These 32 T cell receptor beta chains originate from one sample sequenced in a study of blood T cell repertoires in COVID-19. Profiled with immunoSEQ multiplex PCR; TCRdb holds only in-frame clones, not every one. The sample carries fewer than 300,000 clones, 65% to 90% recorded once. The source material was peripheral blood. These receptors were obtained from a human donor in a cohort sampled during active COVID-19.

The chain carries TRBV9 and TRBJ1-2; 9 bases line up with TRBD1. Germline CDR1 SGDLS, CDR2 YYNGEE. J was trimmed by 2 bases and V by 4 bases; bases with no gene match: 6. The length of the CDR3 is 15 residues. The CDR3: CASSPGQGTNYGYTF. CDR3 in DNA: TGTGCCAGCAGCCCAGGACAGGGGACGAACTATGGCTACACCTTC.

The chain's CDR3 is CASSLGTGVGELFF. CDR3 in DNA: TGTGCCAGCAGCTTAGGGACAGGGGTCGGGGAGCTGTTTTTT. The chain has TRBV11-3 and TRBJ2-2, with 9 bases aligning to TRBD1. From germline, CDR1 is SGHNT and CDR2 YENEEA. The CDR3 length is 14 residues. The V segment lost 1 base and the J segment 7 bases; nucleotides outside the gene matches: 1.

The genes are TRBV2 and TRBJ2-5; a weak D match, TRBD1 (8 bases). The V end lost 6 bases, the J end lost 9 bases, and 23 bases lay between the germline ends. The germline gives CDR1 SNHLY, CDR2 FYNNEI. The CDR3 covers 15 residues. CDR3 nucleotides: TGTGCCAGCAGATTTTTACTAGCGACAGGGGACGCCCAGTACTTC. This encodes CASRFLLATGDAQYF.

This chain connects TRBV29-1 to TRBJ2-7, with D maybe TRBD2 (5 bases). CDR1 SQVTM and CDR2 ANQGSEA come from the germline V gene. This CDR3 comprises 12 residues. Trimming pared 7 bases from V and 2 bases from J, leaving 12 bases between. The CDR3 sequence: CSARSAPYEQYF. The CDR3 DNA sequence: TGCAGCGCCCGTAGCGCACCCTACGAGCAGTACTTC.

The V and J genes are TRBV27 and TRBJ2-1; 9 positions match TRBD1. Germline loops: CDR1 MNHEY, CDR2 SMNVEV (reference sequence). The CDR3 length is 14 residues. The J segment lost 7 bases and the V segment lost 4 bases, leaving 5 bases of the junction unmatched. DNA for the CDR3: TGTGCCAGCAGTTCTGGACAGGGGTGGAATGAGCAGTTCTTC. Translating it yields CASSSGQGWNEQFF.

The chain couples TRBV7-2 to TRBJ2-7; tentatively, D is TRBD2 (6 bases). V dropped 5 bases and J dropped 1 base, with 15 bases sitting between them. Germline assignment: CDR1 SGHTA and CDR2 FQGNSA. There are 15 residues in the CDR3. In DNA, the CDR3 is TGTGCCAGCAGCCTCGGAGGGCCAGGGTCCTACGAGCAGTACTTC. Amino acid sequence: CASSLGGPGSYEQYF.

This clone was seen only a few times. The chain carries TRBV2 and TRBJ2-3; 10 bases agree with TRBD1. Germline loops: CDR1 SNHLY, CDR2 FYNNEI. V was clipped by 4 bases and J by 2 bases; unmatched bases: 3. The CDR3 runs 15 residues. CDR3 in amino acids: CASSGQGAPTDTQYF. DNA of the CDR3: TGTGCCAGCAGTGGACAGGGGGCCCCCACAGATACGCAGTATTTT.

The chain recombines TRBV2 with TRBJ1-5, with TRBD1 matching over 7 bases. This CDR3 has 12 residues. V shed 6 bases and J 7 bases; nucleotides not matched to a gene: 3. Germline loops: CDR1 SNHLY, CDR2 FYNNEI. CDR3 residues: CASRGDRQPQHF. CDR3 sequence (DNA): TGTGCCAGCAGGGGGGACAGACAGCCCCAGCATTTT. The full variable domain, completed using reference TRBV2 and TRBJ1-5, is EPEVTQTPSHQVTQMGQEVILRCVPISNHLYFYWYRQILGQKVEFLVSFYNNEISEKSEIFDDQFSVERPDGSNFTLKIRSTKLEDSAMYFCASRGDRQPQHFGDGTRLSIL.

The rearrangement uses TRBV12-3 or TRBV12-4 and TRBJ1-2, with D perhaps matching TRBD1 (6 bases). The CDR3 extends over 13 amino acids. V lost 5 bases and J lost 3, with 10 bases in between. CDR3 loop: CASSKQGDYGYTF. DNA of the CDR3: TGTGCCAGCAGTAAACAGGGTGACTATGGCTACACCTTC.

V and J are TRBV19 and TRBJ2-3; 12 nucleotides match TRBD2. Germline V CDR1 and CDR2: LNHDA, SQIVND (reference sequence). This CDR3 has 18 amino acids. V was clipped by 9 bases and J by 2 bases; unmatched bases: 15. CDR3 in DNA: TGTGCCAGCGCAAAAGGACTAGCGGGACTCCCGAACACAGATACGCAGTATTTT. Encoded protein: CASAKGLAGLPNTDTQYF.

DNA of the CDR3: TGTGCCATCAGTGAATCAGGGTTTCAGCCCCAGCATTTT. Protein sequence: CAISESGFQPQHF. The V gene is TRBV10-3, the J gene TRBJ1-5; tentatively, D is TRBD1 (5 bases). Germline CDR1 ENHRY, CDR2 SYGVKD. The CDR3 is made up of 13 amino acids. V lost 3 bases and J lost 6, with 9 bases in between.

The chain has TRBV9 and TRBJ2-1, with D possibly matching TRBD2 (6 bases). CDR3 length equals 14 residues. The germline V and J ends were trimmed by 4 bases and 9 bases, with 17 bases remaining between them. In germline, CDR1 is SGDLS, CDR2 YYNGEE. Here the CDR3 reads CASSYPLRGGEQFF. As DNA, the CDR3 is TGTGCCAGCAGCTACCCCTTGAGGGGAGGTGAGCAGTTCTTC.

CDR3 sequence (DNA): TGTGCCAGCAGAAAACAAGCGGGAGGGCCTTACGAGCAGTACTTC. Amino acid sequence: CASRKQAGGPYEQYF. This chain connects TRBV6-5 to TRBJ2-7; 10 bases map to TRBD2. V gave up 6 bases and J gave up 4 bases; unmatched junction bases: 9. The CDR3 has 15 amino acids. Germline CDR1 is MNHEY and CDR2 is SVGAGI.

This sequence joins TRBV6-1 and TRBJ2-5; D remains unclear. Germline V gene sequence: CDR1 MNHNS, CDR2 SASEGT. CDR3 length: 14 residues. V was pared by 1 base and J by 5 bases, with 11 bases between. CDR3 DNA: TGTGCCAGCAGTGAAGGTAGGTTGCGGGAGACCCAGTACTTC. It specifies CASSEGRLRETQYF.

This chain joins TRBV18 and TRBJ2-1; 9 nucleotides line up with TRBD2. Trimming at V came to 3 bases and at J to 5 bases, leaving 5 bases not matched to a gene. The CDR3 is 15 amino acids. Germline V gives CDR1 KGHSH, CDR2 LQKENI. In nucleotides, the CDR3 is TGTGCCAGCTCACCGAAGACTAGCGGTAACAATGAGCAGTTCTTC. Protein sequence: CASSPKTSGNNEQFF.

The rearrangement uses TRBV4-2 and TRBJ2-4, with D maybe TRBD1 (6 bases). Trimming shortened V by 2 bases and J by 6 bases, and 14 bases separated the two germline ends. The CDR3 sequence is 15 residues long. The germline gives CDR1 LGHNA, CDR2 YNFKEQ. The CDR3 loop reads CASSQKRQDPNIQYF. Written as DNA, the CDR3 is TGTGCCAGCAGCCAAAAACGACAGGACCCAAACATTCAGTACTTC.

This chain uses TRBV18 with TRBJ2-7; 7 bases fit TRBD1. This CDR3 contains 14 residues. After removal of 2 bases from V and 5 bases from J, the junction contained 6 bases not matched to a gene. CDR1 KGHSH and CDR2 LQKENI come from the germline V gene. Here the CDR3 reads CASSPAYRGNEQYF. The CDR3 DNA reads TGTGCCAGCTCACCAGCGTACAGGGGCAACGAGCAGTACTTC.

V and J are TRBV19 and TRBJ2-7; tentatively, D is TRBD1 (5 bases). V lost 7 bases, J lost 7 bases, and 11 bases lay in between. Germline CDR1 reads LNHDA; CDR2 reads SQIVND (reference sequence). This CDR3 has 11 amino acids. The CDR3 region has the DNA TGTGCCAGTAAATTGGGGCATGAGCAGTACTTC. Protein product: CASKLGHEQYF.

This rearrangement joins TRBV28 to TRBJ2-3; 9 bases are shared with TRBD1. V trimming: 6 bases; J trimming: 4 bases; junction bases outside the gene matches: 8. This CDR3 has 15 amino acids. Germline-derived CDR1 and CDR2 are MDHEN and SYDVKM. In DNA form, the CDR3 reads TGTGCCAGCAGGAAGGGACAGGGAGCGTCAGATACGCAGTATTTT. Protein sequence: CASRKGQGASDTQYF.

The V gene is TRBV19, the J gene TRBJ2-6; D call uncertain. Trimming stripped 5 bases from V and 2 bases from J, with 10 bases between. From germline, CDR1 is LNHDA and CDR2 SQIVND (reference sequence). This CDR3 has 15 amino acids. The CDR3 coding sequence is TGTGCCAGTAGTGCCACATCCACTGGGGCCAACGTCCTGACTTTC. Translating gives CASSATSTGANVLTF.

The V and J genes are TRBV3-1 (or the pseudogene TRBV3-2) and TRBJ1-1; 7 bases match TRBD1. Unmatched junction bases numbered 8, after V lost 5 bases and J lost 2 bases. Germline V lookup: CDR1 LGHDT, CDR2 YNNKEL (reference sequence). The CDR3 is made up of 15 amino acids. This CDR3 reads CASSWDSTTNTEAFF. CDR3 nucleotide sequence: TGTGCCAGCAGCTGGGACAGTACCACCAACACTGAAGCTTTCTTT.

This clone is a singleton in its sample. V and J are TRBV18 and TRBJ1-1; no definite D call. This CDR3 comprises 14 residues. V lost 3 bases, J lost 1 base, and 9 bases lay in between. The germline CDR1 and CDR2 sequences are KGHSH and LQKENI. CDR3 sequence (DNA): TGTGCCAGCTCACCTTCACAGAAGAACACTGAAGCTTTCTTT. Protein product: CASSPSQKNTEAFF.

A few counts support this clone. The rearrangement links TRBV7-9 to TRBJ1-5; D perhaps matches TRBD1 (5 bases). V was pared by 1 base and J by 7 bases, with 11 bases between. CDR1 is SEHNR, CDR2 FQNEAQ, per germline (reference sequence). This CDR3 contains 14 residues. CDR3 residues: CASSLGGGGQPQHF. CDR3 coding DNA: TGTGCCAGCAGCTTAGGGGGGGGTGGCCAGCCCCAGCATTTT. Supplemented by reference TRBV7-9 and TRBJ1-5, the full variable domain reads DTGVSQNPRHKITKRGQNVTFRCDPISEHNRLYWYRQTLGQGPEFLTYFQNEAQLEKSRLLSDRFSAERPKGSFSTLEIQRTEQGDSAMYLCASSLGGGGQPQHFGDGTRLSIL.

The rearrangement links TRBV5-1 to TRBJ2-1; TRBD1 matches at 10 bases. V was clipped by 5 bases and J by 4 bases; unmatched bases: 15. The CDR3 has 18 amino acids. The germline CDR1 and CDR2 sequences are SGHRS and YFSETQ. CDR3 amino acids: CASRPRQGALADYNEQFF. CDR3 DNA: TGCGCCAGCAGACCCCGACAGGGGGCGCTTGCTGATTACAATGAGCAGTTCTTC.

As concerns this clone: A read error may produce the germline difference seen at one junction end. The rearrangement joins TRBV7-3 to TRBJ2-2; 7 bases line up with TRBD1. Germline V lookup: CDR1 SGHTA, CDR2 FQGTGA. The CDR3 is made up of 18 amino acids. DNA for the CDR3: TGTGCCAGCAGCGTAACAGGGGCTAAGAATCCGAACACCGGGGAGCTGTTTTTT. Its translation: CASSVTGAKNPNTGELFF.

This chain links TRBV1 with TRBJ2-7; the listed D gene, TRBD2, was not tested against the DNA. TRBV1 is classified as a pseudogene. The CDR3 totals 15 residues. This CDR3 reads CTRGLAGPSSYEQYF. In DNA, the CDR3 is TGCACCAGGGGACTAGCGGGCCCGAGCTCCTACGAGCAGTACTTC.

V and J are TRBV5-4 and TRBJ1-1; D gene unclear. The CDR3 has 13 amino acids. Looked up from germline, CDR1 is SGHNT and CDR2 is YYREEE (reference sequence). Trimming took off 3 bases at V and 1 base at J, with 7 bases between the two ends. The chain's CDR3 is CASSSTPNTEAFF. CDR3 bases: TGTGCCAGCAGCTCAACACCGAACACTGAAGCTTTCTTT.

The rearrangement links TRBV6-6 to TRBJ2-2, with 9 positions matching TRBD2. Germline CDR1 MNHNY, CDR2 SVGAGI (reference sequence). The CDR3 is made up of 15 amino acids. V lost 8 bases to trimming and J lost 1 base; unmatched junction nucleotides: 5. CDR3 bases: TGTGCCAGCTCTATGACTAGCGGGAACACCGGGGAGCTGTTTTTT. It translates to CASSMTSGNTGELFF.

The CDR3 reads CASSVTRNPGLAGEAHNEQFF. The CDR3 DNA sequence: TGTGCCAGCAGCGTTACCCGGAACCCGGGACTAGCGGGAGAAGCCCACAATGAGCAGTTCTTC. This chain uses TRBV9 with TRBJ2-1, with TRBD2 matching over 14 bases. The V segment lost 2 bases and the J segment 5 bases; nucleotides outside the gene matches: 18. CDR1 is SGDLS and CDR2 is YYNGEE in the germline V gene. The CDR3 spans 21 residues.

Written as DNA, the CDR3 is TGTGCCAGTCGGACTAGCGGGAGGGCCGGCGAGCAGTACTTC. Translating it yields CASRTSGRAGEQYF. This chain uses TRBV7-2 with TRBJ2-7; 15 nucleotides align to TRBD2. Per the germline V gene, CDR1 is SGHTA and CDR2 is FQGNSA. Trimming cost V 9 bases and J 6 bases; bases outside gene matches: 6. The CDR3 length is 14 residues.

This chain links TRBV21-1 with TRBJ2-2; TRBD2 is the table's D call and was not checked against the DNA. TRBV21-1 is classified as a pseudogene. The CDR3 totals 11 residues. CDR3 in amino acids: CASSKSGELFF. For the CDR3, the DNA is TGTGCCAGCAGCAAAAGCGGAGAACTGTTTTTT.

The chain recombines TRBV29-1 with TRBJ1-2; the D is unclear. This CDR3 has 13 amino acids. With 3 bases removed from V and 4 bases from J, the gap between germline ends came to 12 bases. Germline V CDR1 and CDR2: SQVTM, ANQGSEA. The CDR3 DNA is TGCAGCGTTGAGTTACTGGCAGGCTATGGCTACACCTTC. It specifies CSVELLAGYGYTF.